The 21 T cell receptor beta chains below come from one sample, sequenced in a study of graft-versus-host responses after intestinal transplantation. Libraries were prepared by immunoSEQ multiplex PCR; TCRdb keeps only in-frame clonotypes and omits some of them. The data show around 30,000 clones, nearly 90% seen once. This material consisted of PBMCs, taken about 15 months after intestinal transplantation. Receptor source: a human patient who received an intestinal transplant, so some T cells may come from the graft donor.

This clone was found once. The V call is TRBV10-3, the J call TRBJ2-2; 11 nucleotides line up with TRBD1. Germline CDR1 reads ENHRY; CDR2 reads SYGVKD. This CDR3 comprises 16 residues. V lost 6 bases, J lost 4 bases, and 7 bases stayed unmatched. The CDR3 loop reads CAIRKGQGESTGELFF. The CDR3 DNA reads TGTGCCATCAGAAAGGGACAGGGGGAGAGCACCGGGGAGCTGTTTTTT.

The chain links TRBV7-9 to TRBJ1-5; D unresolved. Germline CDR1 is SEHNR and CDR2 is FQNEAQ (reference sequence). Trimming removed 3 bases from V and 2 bases from J, with 8 bases in between. CDR3 length: 14 residues. CDR3 sequence reads: CASSFAGGNQPQHF. DNA of the CDR3: TGTGCCAGCAGCTTTGCGGGAGGCAATCAGCCCCAGCATTTT.

The chain couples TRBV11-2 to TRBJ2-7, with a tentative D call TRBD1 (6 bases). Germline CDR1 reads SGHAT; CDR2 reads FQNNGV. Trimming cost V 5 bases and J 2 bases, with 10 bases left between them. The CDR3 length is 13 residues. The CDR3 DNA follows: TGTGCCAGCAGCATCGGACAGACCTACGAGCAGTACTTC. Translating it yields CASSIGQTYEQYF.

The chain joins TRBV6-5 to TRBJ1-1; D perhaps matches TRBD1 (5 bases). The ends were cut back, 4 bases at V and 4 bases at J, with 16 bases in the middle. Germline-derived CDR1 and CDR2 are MNHEY and SVGAGI. The CDR3 spans 15 residues. CDR3 sequence reads: CASSSEGSGGTEAFF. The CDR3 region has the DNA TGTGCCAGCAGTTCCGAGGGGTCGGGTGGCACTGAAGCTTTCTTT.

J is TRBJ2-5 and V is TRBV5-4, with D tentatively TRBD1 (5 bases). Trimming pared 2 bases from V and 5 bases from J, leaving 10 bases between. Germline CDR1 reads SGHNT; CDR2 reads YYREEE (reference sequence). CDR3 length equals 13 residues. CDR3 nucleotide sequence: TGTGCCAGCAGCTTAGTCAGGGATGAGACCCAGTACTTC. Residues: CASSLVRDETQYF.

The rearrangement uses TRBV10-2 and TRBJ2-5; no firm D call. The V end lost 2 bases, the J end lost 5 bases, and 15 bases lay between the germline ends. The length of the CDR3 is 15 residues. Germline V gene sequence: CDR1 WSHSY, CDR2 SAAADI. The chain's CDR3 is CASSETVGLGETQYF. Here the CDR3 DNA reads TGCGCCAGCAGTGAGACTGTGGGCCTGGGGGAGACCCAGTACTTC.

The chain uses TRBV7-2 and TRBJ1-1; TRBD1 matches at 8 bases. The CDR3 contains 15 residues. With 5 bases clipped from V and 3 bases from J, the junction kept 8 bases outside the gene matches. Looked up from germline, CDR1 is SGHTA and CDR2 is FQGNSA. The CDR3 DNA reads as TGTGCCAGCAGCATAACCGGGACAGGATACACTGAAGCTTTCTTT. Translation gives CASSITGTGYTEAFF.

This clone was observed a few times. The chain employs TRBV2 and TRBJ1-2; TRBD1 matches at 10 bases. This CDR3 has 15 amino acids. V lost 3 bases to trimming and J lost 5 bases; unmatched junction nucleotides: 6. Germline CDR1 SNHLY, CDR2 FYNNEI. CDR3 bases: TGTGCCAGCAGTGAGTCGACAGGGGGCGAATATGGCTACACCTTC. Protein product: CASSESTGGEYGYTF.

The chain links TRBV18 to TRBJ1-4, with D possibly being TRBD1 (5 bases). From germline, CDR1 is KGHSH and CDR2 LQKENI. This CDR3 has 17 residues. Trimming took 2 bases from V and 14 from J, leaving 27 bases between them. CDR3 in amino acids: CASSPGATAVGTERLFF. The CDR3 bases are TGTGCCAGCTCACCAGGGGCGACGGCAGTAGGAACGGAACGGCTGTTTTTT. The variable domain in full, with the rest retrieved from reference TRBV18 and TRBJ1-4, is NAGVMQNPRHLVRRRGQEARLRCSPMKGHSHVYWYRQLPEEGLKFMVYLQKENIIDESGMPKERFSAEFPKEGPSILRIQQVVRGDSAAYFCASSPGATAVGTERLFFGSGTQLSVL.

This clone appeared a few times. The gene calls are TRBV28 and TRBJ2-7, with 9 positions matching TRBD2. Germline lookup yields CDR1 MDHEN and CDR2 SYDVKM. The CDR3 covers 15 residues. Losses at the gene ends were 2 bases for V and 2 bases for J; bases not matched to a gene: 4. This CDR3 is CASSLRLAGTYEQYF. The CDR3 DNA is TGTGCCAGCAGTTTAAGGCTAGCGGGAACCTACGAGCAGTACTTC.

The genes are TRBV2 and TRBJ1-2; 8 bases align to TRBD1. The trim removed 2 bases at V and 4 bases at J, leaving 6 bases unmatched. Germline V CDR1 and CDR2: SNHLY, FYNNEI. This CDR3 region has 15 residues. CDR3 loop: CASSESGGQVYGYTF. CDR3 nucleotides: TGTGCCAGCAGTGAAAGTGGGGGACAGGTCTATGGCTACACCTTC. The variable domain in full, completed from reference TRBV2 and TRBJ1-2, reads EPEVTQTPSHQVTQMGQEVILRCVPISNHLYFYWYRQILGQKVEFLVSFYNNEISEKSEIFDDQFSVERPDGSNFTLKIRSTKLEDSAMYFCASSESGGQVYGYTFGSGTRLTVV.

In its sample, this clone was seen once. The chain is built from TRBV7-2 and TRBJ2-5; TRBD1 aligns across 9 bases. The assigned J gene may be wrong: the sequence end matches TRBJ2-7 better. Germline-derived CDR1 and CDR2 are SGHTA and FQGNSA. The CDR3 contains 16 residues. The CDR3 bases are TGTGCCAGCAGCCGTGGGACAGGGAGAGGCTTCTACGAGCAGTACTTC. Amino acid sequence: CASSRGTGRGFYEQYF.

V is TRBV18 and J is TRBJ1-1; D might be TRBD1 (5 bases). The length of the CDR3 is 13 residues. The germline V gene has CDR1 KGHSH and CDR2 LQKENI. Trimming removed 6 bases from V and 4 bases from J, with 12 bases in between. CDR3 residues: CASSPRGITEAFF. In DNA, the CDR3 is TGTGCCAGCTCCCCGAGGGGTATCACTGAAGCTTTCTTT.

The rearrangement joins TRBV5-1 to TRBJ2-1; no reliable D call. Trimming pared 2 bases from V and 5 bases from J, leaving 14 bases between. CDR1 SGHRS and CDR2 YFSETQ come from the germline V gene. The CDR3 runs to 15 residues. The CDR3 loop is CASSLAVPEDNEQFF. In nucleotides, the CDR3 is TGCGCCAGCAGCTTAGCAGTTCCCGAGGACAATGAGCAGTTCTTC.

The chain recombines TRBV5-4 with TRBJ2-2, with 8 nucleotides matching TRBD2. Per the germline V gene, CDR1 is SGHNT and CDR2 is YYREEE (reference sequence). V shed 4 bases, J shed 6 bases, and the junction held 2 bases outside the gene matches. This CDR3 is built from 13 residues. The CDR3 here is CASSPGLAGELFF. The CDR3 DNA reads as TGTGCCAGCAGCCCGGGACTAGCCGGGGAGCTGTTTTTT. Together with reference TRBV5-4 and TRBJ2-2, the CDR3 gives the full variable domain: ETGVTQSPTHLIKTRGQQVTLRCSSQSGHNTVSWYQQALGQGPQFIFQYYREEENGRGNFPPRFSGLQFPNYSSELNVNALELDDSALYLCASSPGLAGELFFGEGSRLTVL.

The chain combines TRBV7-6 with TRBJ2-7, with TRBD1 matching over 10 bases. The ends lost 5 bases at V and 2 bases at J; junction bases unmatched: 3. Germline V CDR1 and CDR2: SGHVS, FNYEAQ. CDR3 length: 14 residues. The CDR3 sequence is CASSRQGAAYEQYF. CDR3 coding DNA: TGTGCCAGCAGCCGACAGGGGGCGGCCTACGAGCAGTACTTC.

The rearrangement links TRBV2 to TRBJ2-3, with D perhaps TRBD1 (5 bases). The CDR3 is 15 amino acids. V lost 7 bases and J lost 2, with 16 bases in between. Germline lookup yields CDR1 SNHLY and CDR2 FYNNEI. This chain's CDR3 is CASTEGAHHTDTQYF. CDR3 in DNA: TGTGCCAGCACCGAAGGGGCTCACCACACAGATACGCAGTATTTT. Variable domain in full (rest from reference TRBV2 and TRBJ2-3): EPEVTQTPSHQVTQMGQEVILRCVPISNHLYFYWYRQILGQKVEFLVSFYNNEISEKSEIFDDQFSVERPDGSNFTLKIRSTKLEDSAMYFCASTEGAHHTDTQYFGPGTRLTVL.

This rearrangement joins TRBV28 to TRBJ2-2; D unclear. Trimming cost V 5 bases and J 7 bases, with 11 bases left between them. The CDR3 covers 13 residues. Germline lookup yields CDR1 MDHEN and CDR2 SYDVKM. The CDR3 region is CASSPPGLGELFF. The CDR3 nucleotides are TGTGCCAGCAGTCCCCCCGGCCTCGGGGAGCTGTTTTTT.

This clone showed up just a few times. CDR3 DNA: TGCGCCAGCAGCCAAGTTGCGACAGGGTATTACGAGCAGTACTTC. This sequence encodes CASSQVATGYYEQYF. This chain joins TRBV4-3 and TRBJ2-7; 7 positions agree with TRBD1. The CDR3 covers 15 residues. The V gene end was trimmed by 1 base and the J gene end by 4 bases; junction bases not matched to a gene: 7. The germline V gene encodes CDR1 LGHNA and CDR2 YSLEER.

As regards this clone: Distinct nucleotide sequences in the sample also encode this CDR3. The V call is TRBV7-6, the J call TRBJ1-3; D is ambiguous. V was trimmed by 2 bases and J by 4 bases, leaving 12 bases between them. The CDR3 covers 15 residues. Germline CDR1 reads SGHVS; CDR2 reads FNYEAQ. CDR3 sequence (DNA): TGTGCCAGCAGCTTATCGTCCGGAATGGGAAACACCATATATTTT. This gives the protein CASSLSSGMGNTIYF.

The V gene is TRBV30, the J gene TRBJ2-1, with TRBD2 identical over 10 bases. Per the germline V gene, CDR1 is GTSNPN and CDR2 is SVGIG (reference sequence). After removal of 3 bases from V and 9 bases from J, the junction contained 11 bases not matched to a gene. The CDR3 is 15 amino acids. In DNA form, the CDR3 reads TGTGCCTGGAGACCAAGCGGGGGGGCCGTCATTGAGCAGTTCTTC. This codes for CAWRPSGGAVIEQFF.